Listed here are 5 T cell receptor beta chains from one sample, sequenced in a study of blood T cell repertoires in COVID-19. TCRdb keeps only in-frame clones here, not all; method: immunoSEQ multiplex PCR. The sample lists 250,000 to 400,000 clones, approximately 81% occurring once. The sequenced material came from PBMCs or T cells enriched from blood (not recorded which). The receptors were sampled from a woman in her twenties or thirties who had been exposed to COVID-19.

This chain joins TRBV19 and TRBJ2-7; 8 bases match TRBD1. V dropped 5 bases and J dropped 3; count of bases not matched to a gene: 3. This CDR3 contains 13 residues. Germline-derived CDR1 and CDR2 are LNHDA and SQIVND (reference sequence). CDR3 sequence (DNA): TGTGCCAGTAGTGTAGGACAGGGCTACGAGCAGTACTTC. It encodes CASSVGQGYEQYF.

This clone was recorded once. The chain employs TRBV19 and TRBJ1-2; D is ambiguous. Trimming removed 5 bases at V and 8 bases at J, with 12 bases between. Germline-derived CDR1 and CDR2 are LNHDA and SQIVND (reference sequence). This CDR3 has 12 amino acids. CDR3 protein: CASSSRLGGYTF. CDR3 DNA: TGTGCCAGTAGTTCCAGACTCGGAGGCTACACCTTC.

The chain couples TRBV30 to TRBJ2-3; TRBD2 aligns across 9 bases. After removal of 2 bases from V and 1 base from J, the junction contained 1 base not matched to a gene. Germline values: CDR1 GTSNPN, CDR2 SVGIG (reference sequence). The CDR3 loop spans 14 amino acids. Written as DNA, the CDR3 is TGTGCCTGGAGTCGCGGGGGGGGCACAGATACGCAGTATTTT. This codes for CAWSRGGGTDTQYF.

V gene TRBV30 combines with J gene TRBJ1-1, with a possible D match to TRBD1 (6 bases). CDR3 length: 12 amino acids. Looked up from germline, CDR1 is GTSNPN and CDR2 is SVGIG (reference sequence). V lost 4 bases and J lost 7, with 13 bases in between. The CDR3 DNA follows: TGTGCCTGGACTAAGGGACACTTTGAAGCTTTCTTT. Protein sequence: CAWTKGHFEAFF.

The chain carries TRBV6-1 and TRBJ1-2; 7 bases line up with TRBD1. The V and J ends lost 2 bases and 6 bases, in that order; junction bases with no gene match: 12. This CDR3 comprises 16 residues. Germline V gene sequence: CDR1 MNHNS, CDR2 SASEGT. Written as DNA, the CDR3 is TGTGCCAGCAGTGAACTGTATTTTGACAGGGATAATGGCTACACCTTC. This gives the protein CASSELYFDRDNGYTF.